Given below is one T cell receptor (beta chain) in context. Which antigen it targets is not known. No much larger clonotype is one base removed from it; base qualities were not supplied. The source of the sample is a study of radiation and T cells in renal cell carcinoma (dated by TCRdb to 2019 to 2021). About the full investigation: In total, 53 samples, comprising approximately 25 tumors and 27 peripheral blood samples, were subjected to TCR beta sequencing. A total of roughly 3,900,000 unique CDR3 nucleotide sequences, encoding 2.5 million to 3 million unique CDR3 amino acid sequences, were found across all 50 or so samples.

What this sample's time point label stands for: tumor resected at nephrectomy. What the treatment or condition label conveys for this sample: treatment-naive control, cytoreductive nephrectomy. The control tumors were taken from treatment-naive renal cell carcinoma patients who had cytoreductive nephrectomy with no earlier radiation. Every patient had renal cell carcinoma of clear cell pathology. Control tumors used for TCR sequencing were obtained from a handful of females and eleven to twelve males (median age approximately 60 years, range roughly 40 to 82) and were resected from the early 2010s to the mid-2010s. Tumors were mechanically dissociated, digested with collagenase/hyaluronidase at 37 °C, processed in gentleMACS C tubes, and stored in liquid nitrogen. The QIAamp DNA Blood Mini Kit (Qiagen) was used to prepare genomic DNA for TCR sequencing. The analyses included just those samples that passed every quality control check.

Beyond this particular receptor, the publication reports: Because only small tumor regions of approximately 1 g were available, intratumoral heterogeneity was not captured. With a single-armed trial design, the study had no way to address how radiation dose or scheduling affects the TCR repertoire. Compared with controls, irradiated tumors had higher TCR clonality, as the top 100 clonotypes made up an average of 54% of the repertoire, versus about 40% in nephrectomy-only tumors. Compared with control tumors, irradiated tumors had a greater number of dominant CDR3 motifs, and these motifs made up a bigger portion of the repertoire.

The CDR3 holds 15 amino acids from the cysteine to the phenylalanine. The retained sequence is limited to the CDR3, 45 bases, with the frame set at the first base. CDR1 MDHEN and CDR2 SYDVKM are derived from the germline V gene. Compared with germline, V lacks 5 bases and J lacks 6 bases; bases without a gene match: 10. The immunoSEQ kit was used, according to the manufacturer's recommendations, to generate TCR beta libraries from genomic DNA. Library preparation used a first multiplex PCR with proprietary primers, then a second PCR adding unique barcodes, with bead cleanups after each round. Each sample batch included a kit-provided positive control reaction and a negative control reaction. The final libraries were assessed on an Agilent 4200 TapeStation D1000 ScreenTape, pooled by volume, and quantified by qPCR. Sequencing was performed on an Illumina NextSeq500 using a MidOutput 150-cycle cartridge, with 156 Read1 cycles, 15 Index1 cycles, and the kit custom primers. The pooled library was loaded at around 1 pM with roughly 20% PhiX control spiked in. The study's own analysis went as follows. Vendor-processed data were analyzed in R, with a clonotype defined as all T cells sharing the same CDR3 nucleotide sequence. In the clone abundance analyses, frequencies were normalized to the 10,000 most abundant clones in each sample. Public T cell clones, which averaged fewer than five per sample, were excluded before analysis. ImmunoMap was used for dominant motif analysis with the PAM10 matrix, a gap penalty of 30, and a homology threshold of 0.3, and any motif reaching a cumulative frequency of at least 0.01 was considered dominant. TCRdb took over this immuneACCESS table, retaining in-frame rearrangements with V and J assigned. Such tables are incomplete; in checked studies, under half of the missing clones stem from an unresolved V gene, and the remainder is unexplained. Clone size and the V and J calls come from that table; the DNA yielded D and trimming. In this sample the table shows 14,000 to 15,000 clones, less than 65% of which occur a single time. The top ten clones comprise 17% of the sample.

The specimen comprised tumor tissue, sampled from a patient whose treatment was nephrectomy without radiotherapy. The sequence joins TRBV28 to TRBJ2-1, with TRBD1 matching 7 junction bases. The TCR originated in a man in his 60s with renal cell carcinoma. The sequence in DNA is TGTGCCAGCAGTCCCCCGGGACAGATGGCCAATGAGCAGTTCTTC. It codes for CASSPPGQMANEQFF.